These T cell receptor beta chains were read from a single sample in a study of T cell changes during pregnancy in multiple sclerosis. TCRdb's copy holds only in-frame clones and misses some; the assay was immunoSEQ multiplex PCR. The sample has some 94,000 clones, 85% to 95% seen once; the top ten hold around 2%. Sequencing was performed on peripheral blood, taken in the first trimester of pregnancy. All receptors derive from a female donor in good health, enrolled as a control in a pregnancy study. Both conserved end residues are part of each CDR3. Each record gives: J gene, D gene, clone size, V gene, CDR3 length, CDR3 protein. D genes are given only for firm matches. A clone size is listed for some rows: how often the clone was seen (once, few, many), or a class if it is expanded.

j_call: TRBJ2-3
d_call: TRBD2
clone_size: once
v_call: TRBV27
cdr3_length: 15
cdr3_aa: CASSSTSAYTDTQYF

j_call: TRBJ2-7
d_call: TRBD1
clone_size: .
v_call: TRBV29-1
cdr3_length: 13
cdr3_aa: CSVEGDRYYEQYF

j_call: TRBJ1-1
d_call: TRBD1
clone_size: once
v_call: TRBV11-3
cdr3_length: 13
cdr3_aa: CASSPGQDTEAFF

j_call: TRBJ2-5
d_call: .
clone_size: .
v_call: TRBV7-9
cdr3_length: 16
cdr3_aa: CASSPKKALEGVTQYF

j_call: TRBJ2-1
d_call: .
clone_size: .
v_call: TRBV27
cdr3_length: 14
cdr3_aa: CATFLTAGDAEQFF

j_call: TRBJ2-5
d_call: .
clone_size: .
v_call: TRBV6-5
cdr3_length: 13
cdr3_aa: CASSYLGAETQYF

j_call: TRBJ2-2
d_call: .
clone_size: .
v_call: TRBV5-1
cdr3_length: 11
cdr3_aa: CASSDTGELFF

j_call: TRBJ2-3
d_call: TRBD2
clone_size: .
v_call: TRBV5-1
cdr3_length: 15
cdr3_aa: CASRPGLANTDTQYF

j_call: TRBJ1-3
d_call: .
clone_size: .
v_call: TRBV6-6
cdr3_length: 14
cdr3_aa: CASSKGGEGNTIYF

j_call: TRBJ1-2
d_call: .
clone_size: .
v_call: TRBV6-1
cdr3_length: 15
cdr3_aa: CASSEALGQNYGYTF

j_call: TRBJ2-5
d_call: TRBD1
clone_size: .
v_call: TRBV5-6
cdr3_length: 15
cdr3_aa: CASTHVTGTQETQYF

j_call: TRBJ1-1
d_call: .
clone_size: .
v_call: TRBV2
cdr3_length: 14
cdr3_aa: CASSRTEKNTEAFF

j_call: TRBJ2-7
d_call: .
clone_size: once
v_call: TRBV7-2
cdr3_length: 13
cdr3_aa: CASGEGGRYEQYF

j_call: TRBJ2-7
d_call: .
clone_size: .
v_call: TRBV10-3
cdr3_length: 15
cdr3_aa: CAISEEAQPPYEQYF

j_call: TRBJ1-6
d_call: .
clone_size: few
v_call: TRBV27
cdr3_length: 13
cdr3_aa: CASKGGDRFELHF

j_call: TRBJ2-7
d_call: .
clone_size: .
v_call: TRBV7-9
cdr3_length: 12
cdr3_aa: CASRGSSYEQYF

j_call: TRBJ2-3
d_call: .
clone_size: .
v_call: TRBV7-3
cdr3_length: 14
cdr3_aa: CASNPTGGTDTQYF

j_call: TRBJ1-1
d_call: TRBD1
clone_size: .
v_call: TRBV7-2
cdr3_length: 14
cdr3_aa: CASSLDRAGTEAFF

j_call: TRBJ1-1
d_call: .
clone_size: many
v_call: TRBV7-6
cdr3_length: 15
cdr3_aa: CASSLGPRMNTEAFF

j_call: TRBJ2-5
d_call: TRBD2
clone_size: .
v_call: TRBV4-1
cdr3_length: 17
cdr3_aa: CASSQHGGGANQETQYF

j_call: TRBJ2-7
d_call: .
clone_size: .
v_call: TRBV4-1
cdr3_length: 14
cdr3_aa: CASSQTHQAYEQYF

j_call: TRBJ2-5
d_call: .
clone_size: once
v_call: TRBV6-5
cdr3_length: 15
cdr3_aa: CASSVTPASQETQYF

j_call: TRBJ2-2
d_call: .
clone_size: .
v_call: TRBV7-9
cdr3_length: 17
cdr3_aa: CASSLRIARGNTGELFF

j_call: TRBJ1-6
d_call: TRBD1
clone_size: once
v_call: TRBV6-1
cdr3_length: 13
cdr3_aa: CASSVTGTGLSHF

j_call: TRBJ1-2
d_call: .
clone_size: once
v_call: TRBV9
cdr3_length: 12
cdr3_aa: CASGKDPYGYTF

j_call: TRBJ2-7
d_call: TRBD2
clone_size: .
v_call: TRBV6-6
cdr3_length: 15
cdr3_aa: CASSPGLQSSYEQYF

j_call: TRBJ1-1
d_call: .
clone_size: .
v_call: TRBV7-3
cdr3_length: 13
cdr3_aa: CASSFRDATEAFF

j_call: TRBJ2-3
d_call: TRBD2
clone_size: .
v_call: TRBV9
cdr3_length: 13
cdr3_aa: CASTGGGPDTQYF

j_call: TRBJ2-7
d_call: TRBD2
clone_size: .
v_call: TRBV19
cdr3_length: 14
cdr3_aa: CASREAHQVNEQYF

j_call: TRBJ2-3
d_call: .
clone_size: .
v_call: TRBV18
cdr3_length: 14
cdr3_aa: CASSPLEEADTQYF

j_call: TRBJ1-2
d_call: TRBD1
clone_size: .
v_call: TRBV4-3
cdr3_length: 15
cdr3_aa: CASSQVGDRTYGYTF

j_call: TRBJ2-1
d_call: .
clone_size: .
v_call: TRBV10-3
cdr3_length: 15
cdr3_aa: CAISEPAGANNEQFF

j_call: TRBJ2-3
d_call: TRBD1
clone_size: .
v_call: TRBV7-6
cdr3_length: 16
cdr3_aa: CASSLAGGQGADTQYF

j_call: TRBJ1-6
d_call: .
clone_size: .
v_call: TRBV5-5
cdr3_length: 13
cdr3_aa: CASGLSSNSPLHF

j_call: TRBJ1-6
d_call: TRBD1
clone_size: .
v_call: TRBV10-3
cdr3_length: 17
cdr3_aa: CAISESKGQGPNSPLHF

j_call: TRBJ2-5
d_call: TRBD2
clone_size: few
v_call: TRBV28
cdr3_length: 14
cdr3_aa: CASSLSYSGETQYF

j_call: TRBJ2-2
d_call: .
clone_size: .
v_call: TRBV9
cdr3_length: 15
cdr3_aa: CASSVGGAKAGELFF

j_call: TRBJ2-3
d_call: .
clone_size: .
v_call: TRBV28
cdr3_length: 12
cdr3_aa: CASTGSTDTQYF

j_call: TRBJ2-7
d_call: .
clone_size: .
v_call: TRBV12-2
cdr3_length: 14
cdr3_aa: CASRLTQTGDEQYF

j_call: TRBJ1-4
d_call: .
clone_size: .
v_call: TRBV27
cdr3_length: 14
cdr3_aa: CASSAQGINEKLFF

j_call: TRBJ2-1
d_call: .
clone_size: .
v_call: TRBV29-1
cdr3_length: 10
cdr3_aa: CSVDGNEQFF

j_call: TRBJ1-5
d_call: .
clone_size: .
v_call: TRBV13
cdr3_length: 13
cdr3_aa: CASSLALDQPQHF

j_call: TRBJ2-1
d_call: .
clone_size: .
v_call: TRBV27
cdr3_length: 13
cdr3_aa: CASSWSVYNEQFF

j_call: TRBJ1-2
d_call: TRBD1
clone_size: .
v_call: TRBV14
cdr3_length: 16
cdr3_aa: CASSTGPQGVIYGYTF

j_call: TRBJ2-5
d_call: .
clone_size: few
v_call: TRBV4-3
cdr3_length: 17
cdr3_aa: CASSQDFQRGPVETQYF

j_call: TRBJ2-7
d_call: TRBD1
clone_size: .
v_call: TRBV30
cdr3_length: 11
cdr3_aa: CAWSRGREQYF

j_call: TRBJ1-5
d_call: .
clone_size: .
v_call: TRBV18
cdr3_length: 16
cdr3_aa: CASSPRQIDFNQPQHF

j_call: TRBJ2-5
d_call: TRBD2
clone_size: .
v_call: TRBV19
cdr3_length: 14
cdr3_aa: CASSVGGAGETQYF

j_call: TRBJ1-6
d_call: TRBD1
clone_size: .
v_call: TRBV7-9
cdr3_length: 14
cdr3_aa: CASSFQGVRSPLHF

j_call: TRBJ2-1
d_call: .
clone_size: .
v_call: TRBV6-4
cdr3_length: 15
cdr3_aa: CASSAQPGSYNEQFF

j_call: TRBJ2-1
d_call: .
clone_size: once
v_call: TRBV7-9
cdr3_length: 15
cdr3_aa: CASSPRDIEGDEQFF

j_call: TRBJ2-3
d_call: TRBD1
clone_size: .
v_call: TRBV9
cdr3_length: 15
cdr3_aa: CASSVVQGGTDTQYF

j_call: TRBJ2-1
d_call: .
clone_size: .
v_call: TRBV29-1
cdr3_length: 8
cdr3_aa: CSVGGPFF